This T cell receptor (beta chain) was documented in a study of tissue T cells after allogeneic stem cell transplantation. This clone was counted a few times. Gene names and germline refer to mouse. The sequenced fragment ends 1 residue before the CDR3 boundary, so the rest is inferred from the germline J gene. Time point given: mouse harvest day 7 after allogeneic transplant. Mouse grafts combined 10^7 T-cell-depleted bone marrow cells with 10^6 splenic CD5+ T cells. Mice had MHC-mismatched B6 into BALB/c GVHD, sampled day 7 or 14. Clones were read by immunoSEQ multiplex PCR, and TCRdb kept only the in-frame ones, dropping some. The sample has approximately 6,600 clones, 45% to 55% seen once. Germline V gene lookup returns CDR1 FNHDT and CDR2 SITEND (reference sequence). V was shortened by 4 bases and J by 5 bases, with 10 bases between the two germline ends. The CDR3 runs 13 residues.

This rearrangement joins TRBV19 to TRBJ2-1, with D perhaps matching TRBD1 (6 bases). The source material was lymph node tissue. This sequence originates from a female BALB/c mouse given C57BL/6 T cells with graft-versus-host disease after an allogeneic hematopoietic cell transplant. CDR3 loop: CASSANRDAEQFF. CDR3 DNA, as far as it was read: TGTGCCAGCAGTGCTAACAGGGATGCTGAGCAGTTC.